A selection of T cell receptor beta chains follows, all from one sample in a study of blood T cell repertoires in COVID-19. This table comes from immunoSEQ multiplex PCR, and its TCRdb copy is limited to in-frame clones, with some not included. This sample has 95,000 to 150,000 clones, with 80% to 90% found just once. The specimen was peripheral blood. The source is a man older than 75 with active or convalescent COVID-19. The CDR3 runs from the conserved cysteine through the conserved F or W. A D gene is named only where the DNA matches it firmly. The size field is filled for only some rows; it gives once, few, many or a size class.

CDR3,DNA,V,J,D,size
CASSGLAQEGGELFF,TGTGCCAGCAGTGGCCTGGCCCAGGAGGGCGGGGAGCTGTTTTTT,TRBV6-6,TRBJ2-2,NA,NA
CATTAQGQVNSPLHF,TGTGCCACCACTGCCCAAGGACAGGTCAATTCACCCCTCCACTTT,TRBV10-3,TRBJ1-6,TRBD1,NA
CASSLGGRGPGNQPQHF,TGTGCCAGCAGCTTAGGGGGCAGGGGGCCGGGCAATCAGCCCCAGCATTTT,TRBV7-8,TRBJ1-5,TRBD1,NA
CASSSPGGGVGQPQHF,TGTGCCAGTAGTTCCCCGGGGGGGGGTGTAGGGCAGCCCCAGCATTTT,TRBV19,TRBJ1-5,NA,few
CASSLDGTGDNEQFF,TGTGCCAGCAGCTTAGACGGGACAGGGGACAATGAGCAGTTCTTC,TRBV13,TRBJ2-1,TRBD1,NA
CASSPGHFGYTF,TGTGCCAGCAGCCCCGGACATTTTGGCTACACCTTC,TRBV12-3/TRBV12-4,TRBJ1-2,NA,NA
CASSYGGVFADTQYF,TGTGCCAGCAGTTACGGGGGGGTGTTCGCAGATACGCAGTATTTT,TRBV6-6,TRBJ2-3,TRBD2,NA
CASRRTGGGEKLFF,TGTGCCAGCAGAAGGACAGGGGGCGGGGAAAAACTGTTTTTT,TRBV2,TRBJ1-4,TRBD1,NA
CASSEGASRNIQYF,TGTGCCAGCAGTGAAGGGGCTAGCAGGAACATTCAGTACTTC,TRBV6-1,TRBJ2-4,NA,few
CASSLEGDRANQPQHF,TGTGCCAGCAGCTTGGAGGGGGACAGGGCCAATCAGCCCCAGCATTTT,TRBV5-6,TRBJ1-5,TRBD1,NA
CASSTGLADSDTQYF,TGTGCCAGTAGTACTGGACTAGCGGACTCAGATACGCAGTATTTT,TRBV19,TRBJ2-3,TRBD2,once
CASSLTSGGTDTQYF,TGTGCCAGCAGTCTGACTAGCGGGGGCACAGATACGCAGTATTTT,TRBV6-5,TRBJ2-3,TRBD2,NA
CAISVREGTEAFF,TGTGCCATCAGTGTTCGGGAAGGCACTGAAGCTTTCTTT,TRBV10-3,TRBJ1-1,NA,NA
CASSDSAGGPETQYF,TGTGCCAGCAGTGACTCAGCGGGGGGGCCAGAGACCCAGTACTTC,TRBV6-4,TRBJ2-5,TRBD2,NA
CSVEVGGPSSYNEQFF,TGCAGCGTTGAGGTCGGGGGGCCAAGCTCCTACAATGAGCAGTTCTTC,TRBV29-1,TRBJ2-1,NA,once
CASSSTGTNYGYTF,TGTGCCAGCAGCTCTACTGGGACAAACTATGGCTACACCTTC,TRBV13,TRBJ1-2,NA,NA
CASTKRAGGLEAFF,TGTGCCAGCACCAAAAGGGCGGGGGGCCTTGAAGCTTTCTTT,TRBV6-5,TRBJ1-1,NA,once
CASSVEPQETQYF,TGTGCCAGCAGCGTAGAGCCCCAAGAGACCCAGTACTTC,TRBV9,TRBJ2-5,NA,NA
CASSGETGDSYNEQFF,TGTGCCAGCAGCGGAGAAACAGGGGACTCCTACAATGAGCAGTTCTTC,TRBV7-9,TRBJ2-1,TRBD1,few
CASREQEGSYEQFF,TGTGCCAGCAGGGAACAAGAGGGAAGCTATGAGCAGTTCTTC,TRBV10-3,TRBJ2-1,NA,NA
CASSPPARGADTQYF,TGTGCCAGCAGCCCCCCTGCGCGGGGTGCAGATACGCAGTATTTT,TRBV7-2,TRBJ2-3,NA,NA
CASSRTGGNYEQYF,TGTGCCAGCAGCCGGACAGGAGGGAACTACGAGCAGTACTTC,TRBV6-5,TRBJ2-7,NA,NA
CASSLTGEADTQYF,TGTGCCAGCAGTCTTACAGGGGAAGCAGATACGCAGTATTTT,TRBV28,TRBJ2-3,TRBD1,NA
CSARGGNEQYF,TGCAGTGCGCGGGGAGGGAACGAGCAGTACTTC,TRBV20-1,TRBJ2-7,TRBD2,NA
CAVGSYGYTF,TGTGCCGTGGGGAGTTATGGCTACACCTTC,TRBV28,TRBJ1-2,NA,NA
CASSLEDFSYTF,TGTGCCAGCAGCTTGGAAGACTTTTCCTACACCTTC,TRBV5-4,TRBJ1-2,NA,NA
CASHAGGHEKLFF,TGTGCCAGCCACGCGGGGGGCCACGAAAAACTGTTTTTT,TRBV6-5,TRBJ1-4,NA,few
CASSFRVLGTDTQYF,TGCGCCAGCAGCTTCAGGGTGTTAGGCACAGATACGCAGTATTTT,TRBV5-1,TRBJ2-3,NA,NA
CASSQDRNTEAFF,TGTGCCAGCTCACAGGACAGGAACACTGAAGCTTTCTTT,TRBV18,TRBJ1-1,NA,NA
CASSIGQGVMEQYF,TGTGCCAGTAGTATAGGTCAGGGGGTGATGGAGCAGTACTTC,TRBV19,TRBJ2-7,TRBD1,NA
CASSFRDRGNSPLHF,TGTGCCAGCAGTTTCCGGGACAGGGGGAATTCACCCCTCCACTTT,TRBV27,TRBJ1-6,TRBD1,NA
CASSPGSHYNEQFF,TGTGCCAGCAGCCCGGGTAGCCATTACAATGAGCAGTTCTTC,TRBV7-2,TRBJ2-1,NA,NA
CASSFTGGPEDQYF,TGTGCCAGCAGCTTTACGGGGGGGCCAGAAGACCAGTACTTC,TRBV5-4,TRBJ2-5,TRBD2,NA
CASGDSGYQPQHF,TGTGCCAGTGGGGACAGCGGCTATCAGCCCCAGCATTTT,TRBV7-2,TRBJ1-5,TRBD1,NA
CASSQGLVGETQYF,TGCGCCAGCAGCCAAGGCCTAGTCGGCGAGACCCAGTACTTC,TRBV4-3,TRBJ2-5,NA,few
CASSGRVSDTEAFF,TGTGCCAGCAGTGGGAGGGTGAGCGACACTGAAGCTTTCTTT,TRBV2,TRBJ1-1,NA,NA
CAWTTQRDGDYGYTF,TGTGCCTGGACGACACAGCGGGACGGAGACTATGGCTACACCTTC,TRBV30,TRBJ1-2,NA,few
CASSQVAGGANIQYF,TGTGCCAGCAGCCAAGTTGCAGGGGGCGCAAACATTCAGTACTTC,TRBV14,TRBJ2-4,TRBD1,few
CASRAGMSGELFF,TGTGCCAGCAGGGCAGGGATGTCCGGGGAGCTGTTTTTT,TRBV2,TRBJ2-2,NA,NA
CASSRIGQIYNEQFF,TGTGCCAGCAGTCGAATAGGACAAATCTACAATGAGCAGTTCTTC,TRBV6-6,TRBJ2-1,NA,NA
CASSYSSASNSYEQYF,TGTGCCAGCAGTTACTCGTCCGCCAGTAATTCCTACGAGCAGTACTTC,TRBV6-5,TRBJ2-7,NA,NA
CASSPQGAGELFF,TGCGCCAGCAGCCCGCAAGGAGCGGGGGAACTGTTTTTT,TRBV4-3,TRBJ1-4,NA,NA
CASSTGRDMNTEAFF,TGTGCCAGTAGCACAGGGAGAGATATGAACACTGAAGCTTTCTTT,TRBV19,TRBJ1-1,NA,NA
CASRFAQNTEAFF,TGCGCCAGCAGATTTGCACAGAACACTGAAGCTTTCTTT,TRBV5-1,TRBJ1-1,NA,NA
CSVDRAGARETQYF,TGCAGCGTTGATAGGGCAGGGGCTAGGGAGACCCAGTACTTC,TRBV29-1,TRBJ2-5,NA,few
CASSHSPGSGSPLHF,TGTGCCAGCTCACATAGTCCGGGGTCAGGATCACCCCTCCACTTT,TRBV18,TRBJ1-6,NA,NA
CAWSVTRGGQPQHF,TGTGCCTGGAGTGTAACTCGGGGTGGACAGCCCCAGCATTTT,TRBV30,TRBJ1-5,NA,NA
CASSTEGLYTEAFF,TGTGCCAGCAGCACGGAGGGGCTCTACACTGAAGCTTTCTTT,TRBV5-4,TRBJ1-1,NA,NA
CASSNRALGEQYF,TGTGCCAGCAGTAACAGGGCCCTGGGCGAGCAGTACTTC,TRBV2,TRBJ2-7,NA,NA
CASSASAGSPDTQYF,TGTGCCAGCAGCGCCAGTGCAGGGTCCCCAGATACGCAGTATTTT,TRBV9,TRBJ2-3,NA,once
CASSPTGTEEKLFF,TGCGCCAGCAGTCCGACAGGGACCGAAGAAAAACTGTTTTTT,TRBV5-1,TRBJ1-4,TRBD1,NA
CASSLDVGLNSPLHF,TGTGCCAGCAGCTTAGATGTGGGCTTGAATTCACCCCTCCACTTT,TRBV7-9,TRBJ1-6,NA,few
CSVNSDRDRPYEQYF,TGCAGCGTTAATTCTGATCGGGACAGACCCTACGAGCAGTACTTC,TRBV29-1,TRBJ2-7,TRBD1,once
CASSSPGDRPEAFF,TGTGCCAGCAGTTCTCCAGGGGACCGGCCTGAAGCTTTCTTT,TRBV28,TRBJ1-1,NA,NA
CASTKQGYEQYF,TGTGCCAGCACCAAACAGGGTTACGAGCAGTACTTC,TRBV11-2,TRBJ2-7,NA,NA
CASSLRAGVAEEKLFF,TGTGCCAGCAGCTTACGGGCGGGTGTAGCGGAGGAAAAACTGTTTTTT,TRBV4-2,TRBJ1-4,NA,NA
CATSDLGPGGTEAFF,TGTGCCACCAGTGATTTGGGACCAGGGGGCACTGAAGCTTTCTTT,TRBV24-1,TRBJ1-1,TRBD1,medium-sized
CATSRRIAETQYF,TGTGCCACCAGCAGGAGGATCGCGGAGACCCAGTACTTC,TRBV15,TRBJ2-5,NA,NA
CASTAVLHYGYTF,TGTGCCAGCACTGCAGTGTTACACTATGGCTACACCTTC,TRBV2,TRBJ1-2,NA,once
CASSLRFWGTGLKNEQYF,TGTGCCAGCAGCTTAAGATTTTGGGGGACAGGATTAAAAAACGAGCAGTACTTC,TRBV5-6,TRBJ2-7,TRBD1,NA